This T cell receptor (beta chain) was recovered during a study of T cells in Graves' hyperthyroidism and ophthalmopathy. Points from the study as a whole: The majority of expanded thyroid clonotypes above 0.001 also appeared in blood.

Turning to this clonotype: Its antigen remains unidentified.

Amplified TCR beta CDR3 regions came from RNA transcripts. HTBI primers were the set used in a first-round RT-PCR of the TCR CDR3. TCRdb re-derived calls from the multiplex PCR reads in MiXCR, one entry per CDR3 protein. The sample records 600,000 to 700,000 distinct CDR3 sequences, about 45% being singletons. Patients were excluded because of uncontrolled infection, other autoimmune disease, pregnancy or lactation. The study based diagnoses on clinical symptoms, serum thyroxine and TRAb, thyroid ultrasound and orbital computed tomography. The sequence came from an adult man with Graves' disease, either hyperthyroidism or ophthalmopathy (not recorded which). The specimen sequenced was peripheral blood or thyroid tissue (not recorded which).

CDR3 DNA sequence: TGTGCCAGTAGTATCCAGGGCCCTAATGAAAAACTGTTTTTT. It yields the protein CASSIQGPNEKLFF. The rearrangement links TRBV12-3 or TRBV12-4 to TRBJ1-4, with TRBD1 as a possible D gene (5 bases). The CDR3 covers 14 residues. Deletions cut 9 bases from V and 3 bases from J, with 14 bases between.